This T cell receptor beta chain was sequenced for a study of blood T cell repertoires in COVID-19. At the level of the study: PBMCs, B-cell-depleted T cells, or T cells provided the cDNA or gDNA that made up the material.

Germline V lookup: CDR1 MNHEY, CDR2 SVGAGI. This CDR3 is built from 14 residues. V was clipped by 6 bases and J by 2 bases; unmatched bases: 6. Under the authors' procedure: Estimated nucleated cell counts came from reference gene primer amplification. Measured with immunoSEQ multiplex PCR; TCRdb has only the in-frame clones, and not every one. V, J and clone size reflect that table, while D and trimming were determined from the DNA. This table holds a few hundred thousand clones, less than 90% found once. Seattle cases were enrolled at active infection and followed longitudinally. This TCR was sampled from a woman aged 55-70 years with COVID-19, enrolled during active disease. V usage is TRBV6-5 and J usage is TRBJ1-2, with 7 bases that match TRBD1. The sample was peripheral blood. The CDR3 loop is CASRTWDRNYGYTF. The DNA of the CDR3 is TGTGCCAGCAGGACCTGGGACAGAAACTATGGCTACACCTTC.